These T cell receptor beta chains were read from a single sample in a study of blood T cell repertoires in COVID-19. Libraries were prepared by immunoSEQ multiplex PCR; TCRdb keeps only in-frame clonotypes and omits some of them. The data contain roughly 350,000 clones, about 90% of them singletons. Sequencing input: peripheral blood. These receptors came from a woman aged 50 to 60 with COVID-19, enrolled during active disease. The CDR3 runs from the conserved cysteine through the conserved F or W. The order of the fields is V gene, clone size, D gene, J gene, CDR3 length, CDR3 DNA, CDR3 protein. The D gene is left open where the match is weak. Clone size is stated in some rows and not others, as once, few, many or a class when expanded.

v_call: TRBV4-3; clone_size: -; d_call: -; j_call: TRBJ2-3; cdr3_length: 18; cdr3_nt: TGCGCCAGCAGCCAAGAGGTACCTTTGCGGGCTCTCACAGATACGCAGTATTTT; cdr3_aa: CASSQEVPLRALTDTQYF
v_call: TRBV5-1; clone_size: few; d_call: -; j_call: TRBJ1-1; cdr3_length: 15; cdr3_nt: TGCGCCAGCAGCCCTGGGGGTGGACAGCACACTGAAGCTTTCTTT; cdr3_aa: CASSPGGGQHTEAFF
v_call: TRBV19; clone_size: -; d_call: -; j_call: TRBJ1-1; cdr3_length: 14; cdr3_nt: TGTGCCAGTATAAGCGCAGGGGCGGGCACTGAAGCTTTCTTT; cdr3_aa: CASISAGAGTEAFF
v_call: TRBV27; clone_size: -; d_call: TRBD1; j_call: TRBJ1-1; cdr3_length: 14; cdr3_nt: TGTGCCAGCCGGGCAGGGGGAGCGGCTACTGAAGCTTTCTTT; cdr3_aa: CASRAGGAATEAFF
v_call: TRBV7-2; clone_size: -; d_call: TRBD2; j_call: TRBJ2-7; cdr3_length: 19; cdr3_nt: TGTGCCAGCGTAAAACCGGGACTAGCGGGAGGGCCGTCCCTATTAGAGCAGTACTTC; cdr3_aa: CASVKPGLAGGPSLLEQYF
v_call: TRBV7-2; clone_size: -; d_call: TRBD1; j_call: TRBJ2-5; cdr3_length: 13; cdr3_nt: TGTGCCAGCAGCCCGGGACAGGGGGAGACCCAGTACTTC; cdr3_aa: CASSPGQGETQYF
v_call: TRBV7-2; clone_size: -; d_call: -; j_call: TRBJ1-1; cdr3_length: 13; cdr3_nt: TGTGCCAGCAGCTTAAGCGCTGGCAGTGAAGCTTTCTTT; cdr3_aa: CASSLSAGSEAFF
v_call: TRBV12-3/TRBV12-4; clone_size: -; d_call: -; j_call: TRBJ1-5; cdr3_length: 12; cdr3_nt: TGTGCCAGCAGTACGGGGTCACAGCCCCAGCATTTT; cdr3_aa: CASSTGSQPQHF
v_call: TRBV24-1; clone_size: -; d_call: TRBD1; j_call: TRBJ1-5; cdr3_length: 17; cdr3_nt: TGTGCCACCAGTGATTCCCGCCCAGGACAGGGAGATTGGCCCCAGCATTTT; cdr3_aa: CATSDSRPGQGDWPQHF
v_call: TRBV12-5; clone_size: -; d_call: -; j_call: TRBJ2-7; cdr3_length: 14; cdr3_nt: TGTGCTAGTGGTTTACGAGGAACTAAATACGAGCAGTACTTC; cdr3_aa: CASGLRGTKYEQYF
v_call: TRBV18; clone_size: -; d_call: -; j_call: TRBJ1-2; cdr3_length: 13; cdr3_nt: TGTGCCAGCTCTTCCAGGGTAGGCTATGGCTACACCTTC; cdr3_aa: CASSSRVGYGYTF
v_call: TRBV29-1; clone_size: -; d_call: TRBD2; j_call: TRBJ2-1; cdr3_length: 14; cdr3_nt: TGCAGCGCCACGCAGGCTAGCGGAAACAATGAGCAGTTCTTC; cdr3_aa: CSATQASGNNEQFF
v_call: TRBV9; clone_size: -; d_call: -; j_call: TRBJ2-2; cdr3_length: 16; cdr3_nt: TGTGCCAGCAGCGTAGGTGGGACACCTAACACCGGGGAGCTGTTTTTT; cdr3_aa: CASSVGGTPNTGELFF
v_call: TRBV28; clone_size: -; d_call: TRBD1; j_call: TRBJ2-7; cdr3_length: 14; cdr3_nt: TGTGCCAGCAGTGCTACAGGGGACTCCTACGAGCAGTACTTC; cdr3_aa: CASSATGDSYEQYF
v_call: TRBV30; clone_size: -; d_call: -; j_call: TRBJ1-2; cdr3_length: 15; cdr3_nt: TGTGCCTGGAGTGGACAACAGGGAGCTGGCTATGGCTACACCTTC; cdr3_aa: CAWSGQQGAGYGYTF
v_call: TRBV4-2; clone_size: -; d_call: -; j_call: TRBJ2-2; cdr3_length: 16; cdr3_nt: TGTGCCAGCAGCCAACCCGGGACAACGAACACCGGGGAGCTGTTTTTT; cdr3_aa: CASSQPGTTNTGELFF
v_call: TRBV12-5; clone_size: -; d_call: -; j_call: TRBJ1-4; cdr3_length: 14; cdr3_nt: TGTGCTAGTGGCCGAGGCCCCAGCGATGAAAAACTGTTTTTT; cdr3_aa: CASGRGPSDEKLFF
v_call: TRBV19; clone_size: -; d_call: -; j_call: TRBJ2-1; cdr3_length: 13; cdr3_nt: TGTGCCAGTCGGAGGAAAAATTCCGATGAGCAGTTCTTC; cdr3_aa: CASRRKNSDEQFF
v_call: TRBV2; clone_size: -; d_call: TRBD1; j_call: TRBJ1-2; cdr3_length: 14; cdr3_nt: TGTGCCAGCAGCTGGACAGGGGACATCTATGGCTACACCTTC; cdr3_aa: CASSWTGDIYGYTF
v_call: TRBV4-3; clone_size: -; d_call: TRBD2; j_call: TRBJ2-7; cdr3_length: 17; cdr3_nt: TGCGCCAGCAGCCAGACACTTAGCGGGGTCAGCTCCTACGAGCAGTACTTC; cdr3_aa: CASSQTLSGVSSYEQYF
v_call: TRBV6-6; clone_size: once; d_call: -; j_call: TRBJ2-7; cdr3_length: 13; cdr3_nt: TGTGCCAGCAGTCTTGCAGGGACCTACGAGCAGTACTTC; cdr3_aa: CASSLAGTYEQYF
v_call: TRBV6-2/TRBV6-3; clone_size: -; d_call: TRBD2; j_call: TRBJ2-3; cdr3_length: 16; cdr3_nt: TGTGCCAGCAGTTATCCGACTAGCGTTCGCACAGATACGCAGTATTTT; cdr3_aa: CASSYPTSVRTDTQYF
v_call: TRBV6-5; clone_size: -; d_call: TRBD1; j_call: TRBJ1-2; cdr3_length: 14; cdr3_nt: TGTGCCAGCAGCGCCTCAACAGGGGTCAATGGCTACACCTTC; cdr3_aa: CASSASTGVNGYTF
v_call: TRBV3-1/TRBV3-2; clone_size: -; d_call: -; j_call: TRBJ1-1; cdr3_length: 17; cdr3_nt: TGTGCCAGCAGCCAAGATTGGGGGGAGGGTTTGAACACTGAAGCTTTCTTT; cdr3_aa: CASSQDWGEGLNTEAFF
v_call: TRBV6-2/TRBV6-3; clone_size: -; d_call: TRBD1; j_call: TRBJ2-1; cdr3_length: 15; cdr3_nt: TGTGCCAGCAGCCTGCAAGGACAGGGAGGCAATGAGCAGTTCTTC; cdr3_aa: CASSLQGQGGNEQFF
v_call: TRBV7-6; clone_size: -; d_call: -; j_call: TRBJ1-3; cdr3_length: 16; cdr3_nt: TGTGCCAGCAGCCAGCGGGCCCGACCGGGGGGAAACACCATATATTTT; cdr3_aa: CASSQRARPGGNTIYF
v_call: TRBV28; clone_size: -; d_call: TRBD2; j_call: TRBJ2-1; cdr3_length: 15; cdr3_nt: TGTGCCAGCAGTCTCCGGACTAGCGGGAGCAATGAGCAGTTCTTC; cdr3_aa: CASSLRTSGSNEQFF
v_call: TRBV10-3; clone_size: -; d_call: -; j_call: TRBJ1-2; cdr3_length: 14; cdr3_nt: TGTGCCATCAGTGAGTCGCAGGTCTACTATGGCTACACCTTC; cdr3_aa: CAISESQVYYGYTF
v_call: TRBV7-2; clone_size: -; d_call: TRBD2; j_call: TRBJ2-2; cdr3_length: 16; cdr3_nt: TGTGCCAGCAGCTCCCCGTGGGGGGGTGGCACCGGGGAGCTGTTTTTT; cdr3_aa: CASSSPWGGGTGELFF
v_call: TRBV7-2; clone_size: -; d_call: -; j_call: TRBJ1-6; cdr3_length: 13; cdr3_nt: TGTGCCAGCACCAAGGGGCCAATATCACCCCTCCACTTT; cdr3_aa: CASTKGPISPLHF
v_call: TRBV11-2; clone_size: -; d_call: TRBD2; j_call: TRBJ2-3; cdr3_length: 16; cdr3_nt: TGTGCCAGCAGCCAACTAGCGGGGGTGGGCACAGATACGCAGTATTTT; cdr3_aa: CASSQLAGVGTDTQYF
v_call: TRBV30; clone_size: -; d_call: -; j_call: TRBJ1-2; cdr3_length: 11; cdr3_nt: TGTGCCTGGAGCAACTTCTATGGCTACACCTTC; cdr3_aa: CAWSNFYGYTF
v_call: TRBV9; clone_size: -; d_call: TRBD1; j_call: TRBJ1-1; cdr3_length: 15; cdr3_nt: TGTGCCAGCAGCCCAGGGACAGGGAGGCCCACTGAAGCTTTCTTT; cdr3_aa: CASSPGTGRPTEAFF
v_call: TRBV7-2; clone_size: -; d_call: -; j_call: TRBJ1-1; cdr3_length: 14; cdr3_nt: TGTGCCAGCAGCTTAGCGGGGGGAAACACTGAAGCTTTCTTT; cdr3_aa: CASSLAGGNTEAFF
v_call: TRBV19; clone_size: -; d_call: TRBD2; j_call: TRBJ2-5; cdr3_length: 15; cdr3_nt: TGTGCCAGTGGGGCCGGGACTAGCGGGAAAGAGACCCAGTACTTC; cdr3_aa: CASGAGTSGKETQYF
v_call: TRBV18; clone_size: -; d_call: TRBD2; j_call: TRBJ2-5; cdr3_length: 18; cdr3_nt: TGTGCCAGCTCACCGAGGCGTATTGCGGGAGGCAGACAAGAGACCCAGTACTTC; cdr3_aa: CASSPRRIAGGRQETQYF
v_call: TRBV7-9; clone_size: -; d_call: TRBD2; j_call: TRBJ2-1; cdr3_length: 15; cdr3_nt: TGTGCCAGCAGCCCGCCGACCGCGGGAGTCAATGAGCAGTTCTTC; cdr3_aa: CASSPPTAGVNEQFF
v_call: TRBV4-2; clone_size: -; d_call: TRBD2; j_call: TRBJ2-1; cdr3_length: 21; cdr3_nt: TGTGCCAGCAGCCCCTACCCAACTAGCGGACGTACTGTTTTTACTTACAATGAGCAGTTCTTC; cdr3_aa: CASSPYPTSGRTVFTYNEQFF
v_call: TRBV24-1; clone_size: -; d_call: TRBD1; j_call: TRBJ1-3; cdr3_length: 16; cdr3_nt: TGTGCCAGATTGGGGGAACAGGGGGCGACTGGAAACACCATATATTTT; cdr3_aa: CARLGEQGATGNTIYF
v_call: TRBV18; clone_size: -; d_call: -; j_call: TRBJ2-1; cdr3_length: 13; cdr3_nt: TGTGCCAGCTCACGGAGGAGTGACAATGAGCAGTTCTTC; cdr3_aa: CASSRRSDNEQFF
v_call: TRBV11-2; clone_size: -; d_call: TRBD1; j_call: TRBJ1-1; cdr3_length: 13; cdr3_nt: TGTGCCAGCAGTTTCACAGGGGGCGGTGTAGCTTTCTTT; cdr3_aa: CASSFTGGGVAFF
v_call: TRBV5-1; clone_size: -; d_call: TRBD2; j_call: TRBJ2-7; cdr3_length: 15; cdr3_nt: TGCGCCAGCAAATTACTCGGCGGGAGGGCGGGGGAGCAGTACTTC; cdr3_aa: CASKLLGGRAGEQYF
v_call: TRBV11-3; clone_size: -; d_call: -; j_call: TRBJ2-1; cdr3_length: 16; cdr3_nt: TGTGCCAGCAGCATCCGACTAGTCGGGTCCTACAATGAGCAGTTCTTC; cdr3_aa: CASSIRLVGSYNEQFF
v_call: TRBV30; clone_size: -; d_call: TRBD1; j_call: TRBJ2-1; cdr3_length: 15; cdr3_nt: TGTGCCTCAACGGTGGCTTCGGGGGGACAGGGTGAGCAGTTCTTC; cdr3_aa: CASTVASGGQGEQFF
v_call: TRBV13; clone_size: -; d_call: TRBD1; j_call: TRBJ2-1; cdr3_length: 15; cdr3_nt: TGTGCCAGCAGCTTAACAGGGGGCCTATACAATGAGCAGTTCTTC; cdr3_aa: CASSLTGGLYNEQFF